The rows below give T cell receptor beta chains drawn from one sample of a study of cytomegalovirus exposure and HLA in healthy donors. The repertoire was sequenced with immunoSEQ multiplex PCR; TCRdb's copy has only in-frame clones and lacks some. The sample has 200,000 to 250,000 clones, about 75% seen once. The source material was PBMCs. These TCRs come from a woman between 25 and 40 years old in good health and CMV-seronegative. Both conserved end residues are part of each CDR3. D genes are given only for firm matches. Clone size is stated in some rows and not others, as once, few, many or a class when expanded.

TRBD1	TRBV19	TRBJ1-5	-	CASRDRVLGPQHF	TGTGCCAGTCGCGACAGGGTTCTCGGGCCCCAGCATTTT
TRBD1	TRBV5-4	TRBJ2-1	few	CASSLLDRPYNEQFF	TGTGCCAGCAGCTTGCTGGACAGGCCGTACAATGAGCAGTTCTTC
-	TRBV29-1	TRBJ1-1	once	CSVGGYTEAFF	TGCAGCGTTGGGGGCTACACTGAAGCTTTCTTT
-	TRBV30	TRBJ1-1	-	CAWVRGRGMTEAFF	TGTGCCTGGGTACGGGGAAGGGGGATGACTGAAGCTTTCTTT
-	TRBV7-6	TRBJ2-1	-	CASSLAPAGRSYNEQFF	TGTGCCAGCAGCTTAGCCCCAGCGGGCCGATCCTACAATGAGCAGTTCTTC
-	TRBV27	TRBJ2-1	-	CASSLIGLLHEQFF	TGTGCCAGCAGTTTAATAGGACTCTTACATGAGCAGTTCTTC
TRBD1	TRBV9	TRBJ1-3	-	CASSVQGAQGNTIYF	TGTGCCAGCAGCGTTCAGGGGGCGCAGGGAAACACCATATATTTT
-	TRBV5-1	TRBJ1-3	-	CASSLASFSGNTIYF	TGCGCCAGCAGCTTGGCATCATTCTCTGGAAACACCATATATTTT
TRBD1	TRBV5-4	TRBJ1-4	once	CASSFKTGENEKLFF	TGTGCCAGCAGCTTTAAGACAGGGGAGAATGAAAAACTGTTTTTT
TRBD1	TRBV11-2	TRBJ1-5	-	CASSLRSSGTGGVIQPQHF	TGTGCCAGCAGCTTAAGGTCTTCCGGGACAGGGGGCGTAATTCAGCCCCAGCATTTT
-	TRBV30	TRBJ1-1	-	CACESNTEAFF	TGTGCCTGCGAAAGCAACACTGAAGCTTTCTTT
-	TRBV11-3	TRBJ1-3	-	CASSLDLGVFSGNTIYF	TGTGCCAGCAGCTTAGACCTCGGGGTATTCTCTGGAAACACCATATATTTT
-	TRBV2	TRBJ2-7	few	CASKGDQRYEQYF	TGTGCCAGCAAGGGAGACCAACGCTACGAGCAGTACTTC
-	TRBV6-1	TRBJ1-5	-	CASIYIRGVDQPQHF	TGTGCCAGCATCTACATCCGGGGAGTTGATCAGCCCCAGCATTTT
-	TRBV25-1	TRBJ1-1	-	CASSRGTKAFF	TGTGCCAGCAGTAGGGGCACTAAAGCTTTCTTT
-	TRBV7-2	TRBJ2-3	-	CASSPSGSSTDTQYF	TGTGCCAGCAGCCCCTCTGGCAGTAGCACAGATACGCAGTATTTT
-	TRBV5-6	TRBJ1-2	few	CASRVGGIGYTF	TGTGCCAGCAGGGTCGGCGGGATTGGCTACACCTTC
TRBD2	TRBV5-1	TRBJ2-1	-	CASSWGLAGGVGEQFF	TGCGCCAGCAGCTGGGGACTAGCGGGAGGCGTTGGTGAGCAGTTCTTC
-	TRBV10-3	TRBJ2-6	-	CAIMAVKGGGFSGANVLTF	TGTGCCATCATGGCCGTCAAAGGGGGGGGATTCTCTGGGGCCAACGTCCTGACTTTC
-	TRBV7-2	TRBJ2-3	-	CASSSYPLGTRGSPVTQYF	TGTGCCAGCAGCTCCTACCCCCTCGGGACCAGGGGCTCCCCGGTTACGCAGTATTTT